One and the same sample provided the 28 T cell receptor beta chains below, sequenced in a study of immune characterization of retroperitoneal liposarcoma. TCRdb re-called the PCR reads through MiXCR, storing one row per CDR3 protein. The table records 3,000 or so distinct CDR3 sequences, roughly 44% of them present only once. The material sequenced was tumor tissue. The receptor set was obtained from a male donor with retroperitoneal liposarcoma.

The genes are TRBV6-5 and TRBJ1-1; no clear D gene. Germline V lookup: CDR1 MNHEY, CDR2 SVGAGI. This CDR3 has 15 residues. Trimming removed 5 bases at V and 9 bases at J, with 22 bases between. CDR3 protein: CASSPQAGSPKKAFF. The CDR3, as DNA: TGTGCCAGCAGTCCCCAGGCGGGGAGCCCGAAGAAAGCTTTCTTT.

The genes are TRBV10-2 and TRBJ1-6; D unclear. The CDR3 has 17 residues. The germline gives CDR1 WSHSY, CDR2 SAAADI. Trimming shortened V by 6 bases and J by 0 bases, and 15 bases separated the two germline ends. CDR3 sequence reads: CASSPGRDNSYNSPLHF. For the CDR3, the DNA is TGCGCCAGCAGCCCTGGACGGGATAACTCCTATAATTCACCCCTCCACTTT.

This clonotype turned up a few times. The chain is built from TRBV7-2 and TRBJ2-5, with no clear D. Per germline, CDR1 SGHTA and CDR2 FQGNSA. The CDR3 extends over 12 amino acids. Trimming removed 1 base from V and 11 bases from J, with 11 bases in between. CDR3 residues: CASSLGNNEQYF. The CDR3 DNA sequence: TGTGCCAGCAGCTTAGGGAACAATGAGCAGTACTTC.

This chain links TRBV7-2 with TRBJ2-2; D not certain. Germline loops: CDR1 SGHTA, CDR2 FQGNSA. This CDR3 comprises 13 residues. Between the trimmed V and J ends, which lost 1 base and 6 bases, there was a span of 6 bases. CDR3 sequence (DNA): TGTGCCAGCAGCTTAGACCGGTCCGGGGAGCTGTTTTTT. Residues: CASSLDRSGELFF.

V usage is TRBV5-6 and J usage is TRBJ2-3, with TRBD2 identical over 9 bases. The CDR3 spans 13 residues. Germline CDR1 is SGHDT and CDR2 is YYEEEE. J lost 4 bases, V lost 7 bases, and 4 bases had no gene match. In DNA form, the CDR3 reads TGTGCCAGCTCCGGCGGGGGGGCAGATACGCAGTATTTT. Its protein is CASSGGGADTQYF. Combining the CDR3 with reference TRBV5-6 and TRBJ2-3 gives the whole variable domain DAGVTQSPTHLIKTRGQQVTLRCSPKSGHDTVSWYQQALGQGPQFIFQYYEEEERQRGNFPDRFSGHQFPNYSSELNVNALLLGDSALYLCASSGGGADTQYFGPGTRLTVL.

A remark on this clonotype: A much larger clone lies one base from this, so it may be a read error. CDR3 in DNA: TGTGCCAACAGCTTATACGCTATCTCTGGGGCCAACGTCCTGACTTTC. It is translated as CANSLYAISGANVLTF. The rearrangement uses TRBV7-2 and TRBJ2-6; no clear D. Germline V lookup: CDR1 SGHTA, CDR2 FQGNSA. The CDR3 runs 16 residues.

As regards this clonotype: At one of its ends the junction is not consistent with the germline gene, which may arise from a read error. The chain has TRBV7-3 and TRBJ2-3; D gene ambiguous. The CDR3 consists of 13 residues. Per germline, CDR1 SGHTA and CDR2 FQGTGA. As DNA, the CDR3 is TGTGCCAGCAGCTTATCAGGCGACAATGAGCAGTACTTT. It yields the protein CASSLSGDNEQYF.

This clonotype was seen more than once but under ten times. This chain joins TRBV7-6 and TRBJ2-1, with 8 bases matching TRBD2. The CDR3 runs 13 residues. In germline, CDR1 is SGHVS, CDR2 FNYEAQ. The ends lost 5 bases at V and 10 bases at J; junction bases unmatched: 7. The CDR3 nucleotides are TGTGCCAGCAGCCCGGGGGGGGTTGACGAGCAGTTCTTC. Its protein product is CASSPGGVDEQFF.

The V call is TRBV6-1, the J call TRBJ2-3; D possibly corresponds to TRBD2 (6 bases). The CDR3 totals 16 residues. Trimming removed 2 bases at V and 0 bases at J, with 12 bases between. Germline assignment: CDR1 MNHNS and CDR2 SASEGT. CDR3 DNA: TGTGCCAGCAGTGAACGGGGAGGAGTTAGCACAGATACGCAGTATTTT. It specifies CASSERGGVSTDTQYF.

V usage is TRBV12-3 or TRBV12-4 and J usage is TRBJ2-5, with 7 bases lining up with TRBD2. The ends lost 6 bases at V and 1 base at J; junction bases unmatched: 8. The CDR3 totals 15 residues. DNA for the CDR3: TGTGCCAGCAGCGACTCACTAGCGACCCAAGAGACCCAGTACTTC. It yields the protein CASSDSLATQETQYF.

Only a few counts were recorded for this clonotype. V is TRBV11-3 and J is TRBJ2-1, with D tentatively TRBD1 or TRBD2 (5 bases each). CDR1 is SGHNT, CDR2 YENEEA, per germline. Between the trimmed V and J ends, which lost 1 base and 5 bases, there was a span of 12 bases. The CDR3 runs 15 residues. The CDR3 is CASSLVGLGDNEQFF. The CDR3 nucleotides read TGTGCCAGCAGCTTAGTTGGGCTGGGGGACAATGAGCAGTTCTTC.

This clonotype is classed as medium-sized. This chain joins TRBV7-2 and TRBJ2-1; the match to TRBD2 covers 9 bases. J was trimmed by 8 bases and V by 1 base; bases with no gene match: 6. The CDR3 consists of 15 residues. CDR1 and CDR2 (germline): SGHTA, FQGNSA. Here the CDR3 reads CASSLVGLAGDEQFF. The CDR3 nucleotides are TGTGCCAGCAGCTTAGTGGGACTAGCAGGTGATGAGCAGTTCTTC.

This clonotype was found a few times. V gene TRBV6-1 combines with J gene TRBJ1-3; no clear D. Germline V gives CDR1 MNHNS, CDR2 SASEGT. V was trimmed by 5 bases and J by 4 bases, leaving 15 bases between them. The CDR3 covers 15 residues. CDR3 DNA sequence: TGTGCCAGCAGTTCGGGTCTACCTCGAGGAAACACCATATATTTT. It translates to CASSSGLPRGNTIYF.

This clonotype was seen more than once but under ten times. The chain employs TRBV12-3 or TRBV12-4 and TRBJ2-1; 9 positions match TRBD2. Matching the DNA end better, TRBJ2-7 makes the J call doubtful. The CDR3 runs 14 residues. CDR3 nucleotides: TGTGCCAGCAGTTTAGCGCGGGGGGGAGACGAGCAGTACTTC. This sequence encodes CASSLARGGDEQYF.

The rearrangement uses TRBV27 and TRBJ1-2; 7 bases agree with TRBD1. CDR3 length: 16 amino acids. V was pared by 5 bases and J by 0 bases, with 9 bases of the junction left unmatched. Per the germline V gene, CDR1 is MNHEY and CDR2 is SMNVEV (reference sequence). The DNA of the CDR3 is TGTGCCAGCAGTCCAAACGTAGGGACAGCTAACTATGGCTACACCTTC. The encoded protein is CASSPNVGTANYGYTF.

Judged by abundance, this clonotype is medium-sized. The V and J genes are TRBV6-1 and TRBJ2-1, with D perhaps matching TRBD1 (7 bases). V was trimmed by 5 bases and J by 10 bases, leaving 30 bases between them. There are 18 residues in the CDR3. The V gene's germline CDR1 is MNHNS and CDR2 SASEGT. Written as DNA, the CDR3 is TGTGCCAGCAGTCAGTCTGGACAGGCCTTGGGGAGGAGGTACGAGCAGTTCTTC. Residues: CASSQSGQALGRRYEQFF.

The chain links TRBV6-6 to TRBJ2-1; 13 nucleotides line up with TRBD2. The CDR3 totals 15 residues. CDR1 MNHNY and CDR2 SVGAGI come from the germline V gene (reference sequence). The V segment lost 10 bases and the J segment 7 bases; nucleotides outside the gene matches: 10. In nucleotides, the CDR3 is TGTGCCACCTCAAGGGGGACTAGCGGGGCTAATGAGCAGTTCTTC. This encodes CATSRGTSGANEQFF.

This clonotype is large within its sample. This chain joins TRBV6-1 and TRBJ2-3; D tentatively fits TRBD1 or TRBD2 (5 bases each). The V gene's germline CDR1 is MNHNS and CDR2 SASEGT. This CDR3 is 17 amino acids long. Trimming pared 2 bases from V and 3 bases from J, leaving 18 bases between. The CDR3: CASSELSPGTLTDTQYF. The CDR3 DNA reads TGTGCCAGCAGTGAATTATCGCCCGGGACGTTAACAGATACGCAGTATTTT.

The chain has TRBV6-6 and TRBJ2-1; tentatively, D is TRBD2 (6 bases). The V end lost 0 bases, the J end lost 14 bases, and 14 bases lay between the germline ends. In germline, CDR1 is MNHNY, CDR2 SVGAGI (reference sequence). CDR3 length: 13 residues. The CDR3 DNA is TGTGCCAGCAGTTACTCGCTGGAGGGCCCAAAGTTCTTC. Translated, it gives CASSYSLEGPKFF.

The chain recombines TRBV6-1 with TRBJ2-1, with unresolved D. Germline V CDR1 and CDR2: MNHNS, SASEGT. Trimming cost V 2 bases and J 5 bases, with 10 bases left between them. This CDR3 contains 14 residues. The CDR3 sequence: CASSEWSWDNEQFF. CDR3 DNA sequence: TGTGCCAGCAGTGAATGGTCATGGGACAATGAGCAGTTCTTC.

This clonotype occurred many times. The chain couples TRBV7-2 to TRBJ2-6; D is unresolved. The CDR3 has 16 residues. Trimming took off 2 bases at V and 0 bases at J, with 8 bases between the two ends. Per the germline V gene, CDR1 is SGHTA and CDR2 is FQGNSA. The CDR3 sequence: CASSLYAISGANVLTF. In DNA, the CDR3 is TGTGCCAGCAGCTTATACGCTATCTCTGGGGCCAACGTCCTGACTTTC.

V and J are TRBV6-6 and TRBJ2-3; D might be TRBD2 (5 bases). With 0 bases removed from V and 6 bases from J, the gap between germline ends came to 16 bases. The CDR3 runs 16 residues. In germline, CDR1 is MNHNY, CDR2 SVGAGI (reference sequence). As DNA, the CDR3 is TGTGCCAGCAGTTACTCGAACACTAGAGCCTCGGATACGCAGTATTTT. Its translation: CASSYSNTRASDTQYF.

This chain uses TRBV7-2 with TRBJ2-7; no definite D call. V shed 0 bases and J shed 5 bases, with 8 bases lying between them. CDR3 length equals 13 residues. CDR1 and CDR2 (germline): SGHTA, FQGNSA. The CDR3 is CASSLAPPHEQYF. CDR3 nucleotides: TGTGCCAGCAGCTTAGCACCCCCCCACGAGCAGTACTTC. The variable domain in full, with the rest retrieved from reference TRBV7-2 and TRBJ2-7, is GAGVSQSPSNKVTEKGKDVELRCDPISGHTALYWYRQSLGQGLEFLIYFQGNSAPDKSGLPSDRFSAERTGGSVSTLTIQRTQQEDSAVYLCASSLAPPHEQYFGPGTRLTVT.

V gene TRBV6-8 combines with J gene TRBJ1-5; a possible D gene is TRBD1 (5 bases). V lost 6 bases and J 5 bases, leaving 14 bases between the germline ends. The CDR3 covers 14 residues. CDR1 MNHGY and CDR2 SAAAGT come from the germline V gene. The CDR3 DNA reads as TGTGCCAGCAGCCCCCGGTGGGGGGATCAGCCCCAGCATTTT. This translates into CASSPRWGDQPQHF.

The chain employs TRBV25-1 and TRBJ1-1; D is undetermined. The CDR3 length is 12 residues. V shed 5 bases and J shed 2 bases, with 6 bases lying between them. The germline V gene has CDR1 MGHDK and CDR2 SYGVNS. This CDR3 reads CASSLGNTEAFF. The DNA for the CDR3 is TGTGCCAGCAGTTTAGGAAACACTGAAGCTTTCTTT.

CDR3 in amino acids: CASCRDRGYEQYF. DNA for the CDR3: TGCGCCAGCTGCCGGGACAGGGGCTACGAGCAGTACTTC. The chain recombines TRBV4-1 with TRBJ2-1; 10 positions match TRBD1. The tail of the sequence fits TRBJ2-7 better, so the J call may be wrong. The CDR3 has 13 amino acids. Germline V gives CDR1 MGHRA, CDR2 YSYEKL.

This chain uses TRBV11-2 with TRBJ2-5; 14 bases are a match to TRBD2. Gene TRBJ2-7 matches the end of the DNA better, so the J call may be wrong. The CDR3 runs 16 residues. CDR1 and CDR2 from the germline V gene are SGHAT and FQNNGV. CDR3 protein: CASSPPGLAGVYEQYF. The CDR3 DNA sequence: TGTGCCAGCAGCCCGCCGGGACTAGCGGGAGTGTACGAGCAGTACTTC.

This clonotype is large. The V gene is TRBV7-2, the J gene TRBJ2-2; a possible D gene is TRBD1 (6 bases). The germline V gene has CDR1 SGHTA and CDR2 FQGNSA. Between the trimmed V and J ends, which lost 2 bases and 7 bases, there was a span of 14 bases. The CDR3 loop spans 15 amino acids. CDR3 nucleotides: TGTGCCAGCAGCTTAAAGGCAGGGGCTAGCGGGGAGCTGTTTTTT. Translated: CASSLKAGASGELFF.